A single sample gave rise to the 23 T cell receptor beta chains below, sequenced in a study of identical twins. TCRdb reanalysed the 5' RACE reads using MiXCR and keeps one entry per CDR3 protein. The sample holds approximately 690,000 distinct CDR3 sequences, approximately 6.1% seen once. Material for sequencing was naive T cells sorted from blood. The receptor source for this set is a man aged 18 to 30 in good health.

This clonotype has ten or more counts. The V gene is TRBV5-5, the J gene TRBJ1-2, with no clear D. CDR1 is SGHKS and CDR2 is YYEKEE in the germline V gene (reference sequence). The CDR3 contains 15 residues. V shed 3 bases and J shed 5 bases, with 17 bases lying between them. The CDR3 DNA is TGTGCCAGCAGCTACAGCCTCGAAGGAGGATATGGCTACACCTTC. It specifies CASSYSLEGGYGYTF.

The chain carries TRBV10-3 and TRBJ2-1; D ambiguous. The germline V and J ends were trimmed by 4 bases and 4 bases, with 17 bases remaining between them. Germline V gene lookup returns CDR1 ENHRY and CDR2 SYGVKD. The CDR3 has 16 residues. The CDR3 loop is CAISVSVAVEYNEQFF. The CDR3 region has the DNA TGTGCCATCAGTGTCTCGGTCGCGGTAGAATACAATGAGCAGTTCTTC.

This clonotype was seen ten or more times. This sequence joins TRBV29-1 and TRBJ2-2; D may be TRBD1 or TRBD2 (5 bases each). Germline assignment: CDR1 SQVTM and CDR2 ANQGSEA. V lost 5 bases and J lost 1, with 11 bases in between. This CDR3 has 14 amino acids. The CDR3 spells CSVTGTVNTGELFF. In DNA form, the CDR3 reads TGCAGCGTTACCGGGACGGTGAACACCGGGGAGCTGTTTTTT.

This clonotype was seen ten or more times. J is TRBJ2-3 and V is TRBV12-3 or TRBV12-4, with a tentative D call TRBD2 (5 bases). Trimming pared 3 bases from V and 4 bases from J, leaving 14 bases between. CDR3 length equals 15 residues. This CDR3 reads CASSFQSSGSDTQYF. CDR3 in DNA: TGTGCCAGCAGTTTCCAATCGTCGGGGTCAGATACGCAGTATTTT.

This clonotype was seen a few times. Here the CDR3 DNA reads TGTGCCACCAGTGACGCGACAGGGGCAGGTTACAATGAGCAGTTCTTC. Translation gives CATSDATGAGYNEQFF. The J gene is TRBJ2-1, the V gene TRBV24-1; 8 nucleotides match TRBD1. Germline values: CDR1 KGHDR, CDR2 SFDVKD. The CDR3 is 16 amino acids. The V gene end was trimmed by 4 bases and the J gene end by 4 bases; junction bases not matched to a gene: 8.

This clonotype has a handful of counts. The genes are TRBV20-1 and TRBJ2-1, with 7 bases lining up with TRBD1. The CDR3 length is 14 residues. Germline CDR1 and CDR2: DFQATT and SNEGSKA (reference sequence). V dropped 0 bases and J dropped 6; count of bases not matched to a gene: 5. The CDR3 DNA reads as TGCAGTGCTAGAGACATCACAGGGGCCAATGAGCAGTTCTTC. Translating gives CSARDITGANEQFF.

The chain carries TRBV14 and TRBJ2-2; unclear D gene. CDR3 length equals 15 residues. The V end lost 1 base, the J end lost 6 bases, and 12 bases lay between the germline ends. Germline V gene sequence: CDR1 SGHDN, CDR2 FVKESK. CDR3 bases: TGTGCCAGCAGCCAAGCATTGGTCGCGTCCGGGGAGCTGTTTTTT. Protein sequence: CASSQALVASGELFF. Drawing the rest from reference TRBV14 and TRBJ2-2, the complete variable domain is EAGVTQFPSHSVIEKGQTVTLRCDPISGHDNLYWYRRVMGKEIKFLLHFVKESKQDESGMPNNRFLAERTGGTYSTLKVQPAELEDSGVYFCASSQALVASGELFFGEGSRLTVL.

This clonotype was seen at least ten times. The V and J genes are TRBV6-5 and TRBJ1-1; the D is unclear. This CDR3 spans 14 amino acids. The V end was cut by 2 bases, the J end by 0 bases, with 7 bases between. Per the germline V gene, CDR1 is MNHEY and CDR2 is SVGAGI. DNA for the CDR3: TGTGCCAGCAGTTACGTGGCGGTGAACACTGAAGCTTTCTTT. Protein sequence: CASSYVAVNTEAFF.

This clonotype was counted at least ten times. The CDR3 reads CASSSALDATYEQYF. The DNA for the CDR3 is TGTGCCAGCAGTTCCGCCTTGGACGCTACCTACGAGCAGTACTTC. J is TRBJ2-7 and V is TRBV6-2 or TRBV6-3; D remains ambiguous. Trimming stripped 4 bases from V and 2 bases from J, with 15 bases between. Germline V CDR1 and CDR2: MNHEY, SVGEGT. The CDR3 covers 15 residues.

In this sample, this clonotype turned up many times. As DNA, the CDR3 is TGTGCCACCAGCAGACTCGGGACTCACTACAATGAGCAGTTCTTC. It is translated as CATSRLGTHYNEQFF. The J gene is TRBJ2-1, the V gene TRBV15, with TRBD2 as a possible D gene (6 bases). The CDR3 runs to 15 residues. Germline values: CDR1 LNHNV, CDR2 YYDKDF (reference sequence). Between the trimmed V and J ends, which lost 2 bases and 3 bases, there was a span of 11 bases.

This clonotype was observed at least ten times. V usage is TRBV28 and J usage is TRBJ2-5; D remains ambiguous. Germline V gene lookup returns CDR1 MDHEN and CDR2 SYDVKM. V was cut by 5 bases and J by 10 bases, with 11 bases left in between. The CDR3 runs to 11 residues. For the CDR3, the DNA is TGTGCCAGCAGTGCGCACAGTTTCCAGTACTTC. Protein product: CASSAHSFQYF.

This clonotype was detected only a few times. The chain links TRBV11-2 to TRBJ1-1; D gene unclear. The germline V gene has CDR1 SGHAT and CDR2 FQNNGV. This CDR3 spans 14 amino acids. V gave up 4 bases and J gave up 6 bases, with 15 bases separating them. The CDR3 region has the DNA TGTGCCAGCAGCTACTCTCAAGCGATGGCTGAAGCTTTCTTT. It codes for CASSYSQAMAEAFF.

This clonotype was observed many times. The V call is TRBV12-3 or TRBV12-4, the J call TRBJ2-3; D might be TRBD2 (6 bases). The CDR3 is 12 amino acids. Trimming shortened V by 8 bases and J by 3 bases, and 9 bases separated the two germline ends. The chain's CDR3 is CASARGTDTQYF. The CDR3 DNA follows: TGTGCCAGCGCTCGGGGGACAGATACGCAGTATTTT.

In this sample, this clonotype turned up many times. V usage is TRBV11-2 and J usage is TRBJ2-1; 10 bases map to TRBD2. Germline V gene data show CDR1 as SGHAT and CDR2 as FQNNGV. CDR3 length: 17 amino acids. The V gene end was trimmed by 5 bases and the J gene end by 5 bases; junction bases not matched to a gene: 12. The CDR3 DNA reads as TGTGCCAGCAGCCTATTATGGCGTCTAGCGGGAGACAATGAGCAGTTCTTC. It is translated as CASSLLWRLAGDNEQFF.

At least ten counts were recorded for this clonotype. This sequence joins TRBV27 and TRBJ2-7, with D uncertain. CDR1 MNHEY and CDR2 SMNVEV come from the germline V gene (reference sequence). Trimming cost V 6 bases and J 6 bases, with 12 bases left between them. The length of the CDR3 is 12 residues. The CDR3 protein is CASRDQTFEQYF. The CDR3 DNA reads TGTGCCAGCAGGGACCAAACATTCGAGCAGTACTTC.

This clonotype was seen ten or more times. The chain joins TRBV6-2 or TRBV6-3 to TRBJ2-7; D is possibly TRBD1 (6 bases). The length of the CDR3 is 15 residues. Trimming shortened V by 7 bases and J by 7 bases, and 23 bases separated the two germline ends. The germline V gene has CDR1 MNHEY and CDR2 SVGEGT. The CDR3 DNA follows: TGTGCCAGCATTAAACGTGGGACAACCGGACGGGAGCAGTACTTC. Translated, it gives CASIKRGTTGREQYF.

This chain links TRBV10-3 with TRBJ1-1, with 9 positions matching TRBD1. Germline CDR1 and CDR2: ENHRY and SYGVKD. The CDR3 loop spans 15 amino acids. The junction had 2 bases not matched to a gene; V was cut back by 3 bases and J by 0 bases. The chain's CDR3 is CAISDRDRVNTEAFF. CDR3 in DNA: TGTGCCATCAGTGACCGGGACAGGGTGAACACTGAAGCTTTCTTT.

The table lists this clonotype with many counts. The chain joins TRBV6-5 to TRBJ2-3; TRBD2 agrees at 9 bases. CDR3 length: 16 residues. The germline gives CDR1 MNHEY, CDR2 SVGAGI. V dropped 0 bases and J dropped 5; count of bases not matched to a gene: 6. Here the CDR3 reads CASSYSGGRARDTQYF. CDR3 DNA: TGTGCCAGCAGTTACTCAGGCGGGAGGGCCAGAGATACGCAGTATTTT.

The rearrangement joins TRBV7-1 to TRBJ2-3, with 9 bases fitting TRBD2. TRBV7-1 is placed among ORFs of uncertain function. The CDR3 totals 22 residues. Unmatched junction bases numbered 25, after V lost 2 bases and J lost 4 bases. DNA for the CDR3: TGTGCCAGCAGCTCACACCTCCCTCCGGGACTAGCCCCAGGCATTGAGGCAGATACGCAGTATTTT. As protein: CASSSHLPPGLAPGIEADTQYF.

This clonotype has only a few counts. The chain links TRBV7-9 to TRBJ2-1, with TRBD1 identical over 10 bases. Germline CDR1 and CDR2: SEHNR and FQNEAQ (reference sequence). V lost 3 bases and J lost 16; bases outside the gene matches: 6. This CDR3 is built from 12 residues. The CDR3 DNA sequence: TGTGCCAGCAGCTTTCCGGGACAGGGGTCTTTCTTC. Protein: CASSFPGQGSFF. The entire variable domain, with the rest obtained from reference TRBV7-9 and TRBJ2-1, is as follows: DTGVSQNPRHKITKRGQNVTFRCDPISEHNRLYWYRQTLGQGPEFLTYFQNEAQLEKSRLLSDRFSAERPKGSFSTLEIQRTEQGDSAMYLCASSFPGQGSFFGPGTRLTVL.

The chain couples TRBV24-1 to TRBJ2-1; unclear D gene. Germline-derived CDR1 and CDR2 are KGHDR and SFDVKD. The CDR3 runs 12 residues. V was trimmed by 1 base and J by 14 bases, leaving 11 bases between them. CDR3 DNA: TGTGCCACCAGTGATTTATCTGGGTTCGAGTTCTTC. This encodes CATSDLSGFEFF.

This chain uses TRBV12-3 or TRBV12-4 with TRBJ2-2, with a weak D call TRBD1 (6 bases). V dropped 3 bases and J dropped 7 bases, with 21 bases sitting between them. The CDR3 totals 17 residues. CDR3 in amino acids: CASSFPQQGKSNGELFF. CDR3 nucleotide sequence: TGTGCCAGCAGTTTCCCTCAACAGGGCAAAAGCAACGGGGAGCTGTTTTTT.

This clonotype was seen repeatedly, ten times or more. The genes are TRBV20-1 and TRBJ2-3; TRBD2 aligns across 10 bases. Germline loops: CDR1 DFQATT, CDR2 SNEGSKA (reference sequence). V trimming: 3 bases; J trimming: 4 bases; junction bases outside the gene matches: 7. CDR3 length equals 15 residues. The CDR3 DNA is TGCAGTGCTAGTCCCTTGAGCGGGAGGGCAGATACGCAGTATTTT. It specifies CSASPLSGRADTQYF.